This record concerns one TCR beta chain sequence. The data were obtained in a study of T cells after yellow fever vaccination. The ends were cut back, 1 base at V and 2 bases at J, with 14 bases in the middle. This CDR3 spans 16 amino acids. Germline V gene data show CDR1 as SGHVS and CDR2 as FQNEAQ. A single record per CDR3 protein comes from TCRdb applying MiXCR to the 5' RACE reads. Of about 120,000 distinct CDR3 sequences detected, 13% to 15% appear once; the ten largest clones hold around 46%. This clonotype originated in a man in his late teens or twenties who received the YFV17D yellow fever vaccine. Sequences were derived from CD8+ T cells sorted from PBMCs, sampled 5 days after the yellow fever booster vaccination. The V gene is TRBV7-8, the J gene TRBJ2-5, with a weak D call TRBD2 (6 bases). Here the CDR3 reads CASSLDVRGIQETQYF. The CDR3 DNA sequence: TGTGCCAGCAGCTTAGATGTACGGGGGATTCAAGAGACCCAGTACTTC.